Below, one T cell receptor (beta chain) is given with its context. Under the authors' procedure: Scientists estimated how many nucleated cells there were by amplifying reference gene primers. Some clones are missing from TCRdb's copy, which holds only in-frame ones; the method was immunoSEQ multiplex PCR. V and J calls and clone size come straight from that table; D and trimming were deduced from the DNA. There are about 180,000 clones in the sample; 70% to 85% occur only once, and about 6.4% lies in the top ten. The data derive from a study of blood T cell repertoires in COVID-19. Study as a whole: There were acute and convalescent COVID-19 samples, and they came from the United States, Italy and Spain. Nucleic acid was either cDNA or gDNA, and it came from T cells, B-cell-depleted T cells, or PBMCs.

Germline V gene lookup returns CDR1 KGHSY and CDR2 FQNENV. V gave up 6 bases and J gave up 4 bases, with 7 bases separating them. The CDR3 has 12 amino acids. The origin of this receptor is a human donor in a cohort sampled during active COVID-19. J is TRBJ1-5 and V is TRBV16; D perhaps matches TRBD1 (6 bases). The sequencing sample was made of peripheral blood. The CDR3 is CASRQGNQPQHF. CDR3 nucleotide sequence: TGTGCCAGCAGACAGGGTAATCAGCCCCAGCATTTT.